These 22 T cell receptor beta chains were sequenced from one sample in a study of graft-versus-host responses after intestinal transplantation. TCRdb's copy holds only in-frame clones and misses some; the assay was immunoSEQ multiplex PCR. In the table there are tens of thousands of clones, roughly nine tenths of which are singletons. These TCRs' antigens remain unknown. This specimen was unstimulated CD8+ T cells sorted from spleen or lymph node cells, taken before intestinal transplant. The receptors shown here come from a human donor who received an intestinal transplant.

V is TRBV5-5 and J is TRBJ1-6; D call uncertain. Deletions cut 0 bases from V and 10 bases from J, with 17 bases between. CDR3 length equals 16 residues. Germline lookup yields CDR1 SGHKS and CDR2 YYEKEE (reference sequence). The CDR3 DNA is TGTGCCAGCAGCTTGGACGGAGGTCTAAACGACTCACCCCTCCACTTT. This sequence encodes CASSLDGGLNDSPLHF.

This clone appeared a few times. This chain joins TRBV28 and TRBJ2-1; 8 nucleotides align to TRBD2. The V gene end was trimmed by 4 bases and the J gene end by 9 bases; junction bases not matched to a gene: 8. Germline V lookup: CDR1 MDHEN, CDR2 SYDVKM. CDR3 size: 14 residues. CDR3 bases: TGTGCCAGCAGTTCCCTTGATAGCGGGACTGAGCAGTTCTTC. Translating it yields CASSSLDSGTEQFF.

The chain combines TRBV12-1 with TRBJ2-1; the table's TRBD2 call for D was not verified on the DNA. TRBV12-1 is a recognized pseudogene. There are 17 residues in the CDR3. CDR3 sequence (DNA): TGTGCCAGCAGCTCCCGGATCGAGCGGGAGGGTTACAATGAGCAGTTCTTC. Translated, it gives CASSSRIEREGYNEQFF.

The CDR3: CASNPRDRGRLQETQYF. The CDR3 coding sequence is TGTGCCAGCAATCCTCGGGACAGGGGGAGGCTCCAAGAGACCCAGTACTTC. This chain uses TRBV5-6 with TRBJ2-5; the match to TRBD1 covers 11 bases. V trimming: 6 bases; J trimming: 1 base; junction bases outside the gene matches: 11. The CDR3 extends over 17 amino acids. Germline lookup yields CDR1 SGHDT and CDR2 YYEEEE.

The V call is TRBV29-1, the J call TRBJ2-1; perhaps TRBD2 as D (5 bases). CDR1 SQVTM and CDR2 ANQGSEA come from the germline V gene. V lost 0 bases and J 3 bases, leaving 15 bases between the germline ends. The CDR3 consists of 16 residues. In nucleotides, the CDR3 is TGCAGCGTTGAAGACCCTATTTCCGGGGACTACAATGAGCAGTTCTTC. It codes for CSVEDPISGDYNEQFF.

This chain joins TRBV13 and TRBJ1-2; D is perhaps TRBD1 (5 bases). There are 15 residues in the CDR3. Germline-derived CDR1 and CDR2 are PRHDT and FYEKMQ (reference sequence). The V end was cut by 2 bases, the J end by 3 bases, with 13 bases between. The DNA for the CDR3 is TGTGCCAGCAGCTTAAGGGGATACTCGGACTATGGCTACACCTTC. Translating gives CASSLRGYSDYGYTF.

The rearrangement uses TRBV4-1 and TRBJ2-2; possibly TRBD2 for D (5 bases). The CDR3 runs 17 residues. V lost 4 bases, J lost 0 bases, and 15 bases lay in between. CDR1 MGHRA and CDR2 YSYEKL come from the germline V gene. CDR3 in DNA: TGCGCCAGCAGCCCCCTAAGGACTTTGGCGAACACCGGGGAGCTGTTTTTT. Protein: CASSPLRTLANTGELFF.

The chain uses TRBV28 and TRBJ2-1; D possibly corresponds to TRBD1 (6 bases). Germline V lookup: CDR1 MDHEN, CDR2 SYDVKM. Trimming stripped 7 bases from V and 5 bases from J, with 18 bases between. This CDR3 comprises 15 residues. The CDR3 loop is CASTPPTGPHNEQFF. CDR3 in DNA: TGTGCCAGCACCCCCCCCACAGGGCCCCACAATGAGCAGTTCTTC. The full variable domain, its missing parts supplied by reference TRBV28 and TRBJ2-1, is DVKVTQSSRYLVKRTGEKVFLECVQDMDHENMFWYRQDPGLGLRLIYFSYDVKMKEKGDIPEGYSVSREKKERFSLILESASTNQTSMYLCASTPPTGPHNEQFFGPGTRLTVL.

The genes are TRBV2 and TRBJ2-7; possible D gene TRBD1, 6 bases. Germline loops: CDR1 SNHLY, CDR2 FYNNEI. CDR3 length: 12 residues. V was trimmed by 6 bases and J by 2 bases, leaving 8 bases between them. The CDR3 protein is CASRDRPYEQYF. CDR3 in DNA: TGTGCCAGCAGGGACAGACCCTACGAGCAGTACTTC. Full variable domain (rest looked up from reference TRBV2 and TRBJ2-7): EPEVTQTPSHQVTQMGQEVILRCVPISNHLYFYWYRQILGQKVEFLVSFYNNEISEKSEIFDDQFSVERPDGSNFTLKIRSTKLEDSAMYFCASRDRPYEQYFGPGTRLTVT.

The chain uses TRBV28 and TRBJ1-4; TRBD1 is a possible D gene (6 bases). V lost 5 bases to trimming and J lost 8 bases, with 12 bases between them. Germline CDR1 is MDHEN and CDR2 is SYDVKM. The CDR3 is 13 residues long. The CDR3 nucleotides are TGTGCCAGCAGTCCAATAGGACAGGAAAAACTGTTTTTT. Its protein is CASSPIGQEKLFF.

The genes are TRBV6-5 and TRBJ2-5; no reliable D call. V lost 6 bases to trimming and J lost 1 base, with 3 bases between them. This CDR3 has 11 residues. CDR1 is MNHEY, CDR2 SVGAGI, per germline. The CDR3 is CASRLQETQYF. CDR3 sequence (DNA): TGTGCCAGCAGACTCCAAGAGACCCAGTACTTC.

Written as DNA, the CDR3 is TGCGCCAGCAGCCAAAGACTAGGTCGCGAGCAGTACTTC. Amino acid sequence: CASSQRLGREQYF. This rearrangement joins TRBV4-1 to TRBJ2-7; perhaps TRBD2 as D (6 bases). Germline V CDR1 and CDR2: MGHRA, YSYEKL. Trimming took off 2 bases at V and 6 bases at J, with 11 bases between the two ends. This CDR3 contains 13 residues.

V usage is TRBV7-9 and J usage is TRBJ2-5; TRBD2 matches 7 bases. Trimming cost V 5 bases and J 5 bases; bases outside gene matches: 11. The CDR3 spans 15 residues. The germline CDR1 and CDR2 sequences are SEHNR and FQNEAQ (reference sequence). CDR3: CASSPKFQGGETQYF. The CDR3 DNA reads as TGTGCCAGCAGCCCAAAGTTCCAGGGAGGGGAGACCCAGTACTTC.

The chain is built from TRBV6-5 and TRBJ2-3; 9 nucleotides align to TRBD1. V lost 2 bases and J lost 6; bases outside the gene matches: 6. The CDR3 contains 15 residues. Looked up from germline, CDR1 is MNHEY and CDR2 is SVGAGI. The CDR3 DNA reads as TGTGCCAGCAGTTACCGACGGACAGGGGTGGATACGCAGTATTTT. It encodes CASSYRRTGVDTQYF.

The rearrangement uses TRBV28 and TRBJ2-7, with D perhaps matching TRBD1 (7 bases). Germline CDR1 and CDR2: MDHEN and SYDVKM. Trimming left V 7 bases short and J 4 bases short, with 20 bases between. This CDR3 is built from 15 residues. CDR3 sequence: CASTLPRQGGYEQYF. The CDR3 region has the DNA TGTGCCAGCACCCTGCCTCGGCAGGGGGGTTACGAGCAGTACTTC.

The gene calls are TRBV28 and TRBJ1-1; no clear D. The CDR3 length is 14 residues. V was pared by 1 base and J by 4 bases, with 10 bases between. Germline assignment: CDR1 MDHEN and CDR2 SYDVKM. CDR3 nucleotide sequence: TGTGCCAGCAGTTTATTTGAGGGCCGCACTGAAGCTTTCTTT. Encoded protein: CASSLFEGRTEAFF.

The chain couples TRBV27 to TRBJ1-5; 8 positions match TRBD1. V gave up 1 base and J gave up 6 bases; unmatched junction bases: 11. This CDR3 has 17 amino acids. Looked up from germline, CDR1 is MNHEY and CDR2 is SMNVEV (reference sequence). In DNA form, the CDR3 reads TGTGCCAGCAGTTTATGGGGTGGACAGGGTGAAACTCAGCCCCAGCATTTT. Translated, it gives CASSLWGGQGETQPQHF.

The chain links TRBV5-4 to TRBJ2-7; possibly TRBD2 for D (6 bases). Germline CDR1 SGHNT, CDR2 YYREEE (reference sequence). This CDR3 has 14 residues. The germline V and J ends were trimmed by 0 bases and 2 bases, with 9 bases remaining between them. The CDR3 nucleotides are TGTGCCAGCAGCTTGGGGAGGGACCCCTACGAGCAGTACTTC. It specifies CASSLGRDPYEQYF.

V is TRBV4-2 and J is TRBJ2-4; 9 nucleotides line up with TRBD2. The germline gives CDR1 LGHNA, CDR2 YNFKEQ. Unmatched junction bases numbered 10, after V lost 1 base and J lost 15 bases. The CDR3 sequence is 14 residues long. In nucleotides, the CDR3 is TGTGCCAGCAGCCAAGCAGCGTGGCGGGGGGGCTCGTACTTC. This gives the protein CASSQAAWRGGSYF.

The chain carries TRBV5-1 and TRBJ2-3; D perhaps matches TRBD2 (6 bases). Germline V lookup: CDR1 SGHRS, CDR2 YFSETQ. The CDR3 extends over 17 amino acids. Trimming pared 1 base from V and 2 bases from J, leaving 17 bases between. This chain's CDR3 is CASSLLPQTSNTDTQYF. In DNA, the CDR3 is TGCGCCAGCAGCTTGTTGCCCCAGACTAGTAACACAGATACGCAGTATTTT. Based on the CDR3 plus reference TRBV5-1 and TRBJ2-3, the full variable domain is KAGVTQTPRYLIKTRGQQVTLSCSPISGHRSVSWYQQTPGQGLQFLFEYFSETQRNKGNFPGRFSGRQFSNSRSEMNVSTLELGDSALYLCASSLLPQTSNTDTQYFGPGTRLTVL.

The count of this clone is one. The chain is built from TRBV11-2 and TRBJ2-3; D ambiguous. Germline CDR1 is SGHAT and CDR2 is FQNNGV. The V gene lost 7 bases and the J gene lost 4 bases, with 9 bases spanning the gap. This CDR3 spans 12 amino acids. In DNA form, the CDR3 reads TGTGCCAGCACTGAACATCCAGATACGCAGTATTTT. This encodes CASTEHPDTQYF.

The chain is built from TRBV2 and TRBJ2-3; D possibly corresponds to TRBD2 (6 bases). Germline CDR1 reads SNHLY; CDR2 reads FYNNEI. This CDR3 has 15 amino acids. The V end lost 6 bases, the J end lost 1 base, and 14 bases lay between the germline ends. The CDR3 nucleotides are TGTGCCAGCAGCGCGGGACTTTTTGGCACAGATACGCAGTATTTT. Translating it yields CASSAGLFGTDTQYF.